The following is a TCR beta chain sequence with its context. Antigen specificity is unknown. This sample was included in a study of cytomegalovirus exposure and HLA in healthy donors. Whole-study results and caveats: Later analysis associated a missense DCLRE1C variant with TCR beta V- and J-gene trimming.

In the PCR, 60 Vbeta and 13 Jbeta primers were used. Profiling relied on immunoSEQ multiplex PCR, and the TCRdb table lists in-frame clones only, not all of them. The repertoire holds about 250,000 clones, with approximately 81% as singletons. Sequencing used PBMCs. This receptor was identified in a girl aged 2 to 10 in good health and CMV-seronegative.

Here the CDR3 reads CASSEGGGEQYF. DNA of the CDR3: TGTGCCAGCAGTGAGGGGGGGGGCGAGCAGTACTTC. The rearrangement uses TRBV6-1 and TRBJ2-7; 7 bases line up with TRBD2. The CDR3 is 12 residues long. Germline V gene data show CDR1 as MNHNS and CDR2 as SASEGT. V was clipped by 3 bases and J by 6 bases; unmatched bases: 2.